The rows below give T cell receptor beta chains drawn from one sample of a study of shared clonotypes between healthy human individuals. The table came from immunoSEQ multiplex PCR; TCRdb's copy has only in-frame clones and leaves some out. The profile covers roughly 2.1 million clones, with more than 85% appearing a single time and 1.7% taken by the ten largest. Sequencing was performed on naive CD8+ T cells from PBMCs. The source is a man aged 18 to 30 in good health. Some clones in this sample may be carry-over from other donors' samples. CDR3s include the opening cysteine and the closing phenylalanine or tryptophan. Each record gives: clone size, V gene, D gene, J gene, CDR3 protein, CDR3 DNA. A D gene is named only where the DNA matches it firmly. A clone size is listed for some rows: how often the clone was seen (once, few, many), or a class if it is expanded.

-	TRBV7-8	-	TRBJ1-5	CASSHGESLRGQPQHF	TGTGCCAGCAGCCATGGGGAGTCCCTAAGGGGGCAGCCCCAGCATTTT
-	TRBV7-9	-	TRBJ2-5	CASSLSSQETQYF	TGTGCCAGCAGCTTATCGTCTCAAGAGACCCAGTACTTC
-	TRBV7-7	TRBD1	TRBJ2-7	CASSSFTGGEQYF	TGTGCCAGCAGCTCGTTTACAGGGGGCGAGCAGTACTTC
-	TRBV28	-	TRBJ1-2	CASSLVFGPGDGYGYTF	TGTGCCAGCAGTCTCGTCTTTGGGCCCGGGGACGGCTATGGCTACACCTTC
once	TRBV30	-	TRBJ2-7	CAWSPPRGGVYEQYF	TGTGCCTGGAGTCCCCCGCGGGGTGGGGTCTACGAGCAGTACTTC
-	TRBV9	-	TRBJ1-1	CASSLRTENTEAFF	TGTGCCAGCAGCCTAAGGACTGAGAACACTGAAGCTTTCTTT
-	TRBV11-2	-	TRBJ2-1	CASSLAPEGGGYNEQFF	TGTGCCAGCAGCTTAGCGCCGGAGGGGGGCGGCTACAATGAGCAGTTCTTC
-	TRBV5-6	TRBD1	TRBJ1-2	CASSTQGGALGYTF	TGTGCCAGCAGCACACAGGGGGGGGCGCTTGGCTACACCTTC
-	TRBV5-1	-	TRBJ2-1	CASSPPGSGAYNEQFF	TGCGCCAGCAGCCCCCCCGGGAGCGGAGCCTACAATGAGCAGTTCTTC
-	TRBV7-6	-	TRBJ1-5	CASSRGVSNQPQHF	TGTGCCAGCAGCAGGGGGGTTAGCAATCAGCCCCAGCATTTT
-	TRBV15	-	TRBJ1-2	CATGGRTETNYGYTF	TGTGCTACCGGGGGGAGGACAGAAACAAACTATGGCTACACCTTC
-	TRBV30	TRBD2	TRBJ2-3	CAWSVPAGGTDTQYF	TGTGCCTGGAGTGTACCTGCGGGAGGAACAGATACGCAGTATTTT
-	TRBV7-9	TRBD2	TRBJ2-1	CASSLTSGSIYEQFF	TGTGCCAGCAGTTTGACTAGCGGGAGTATCTATGAGCAGTTCTTC
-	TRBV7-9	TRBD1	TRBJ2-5	CASSSGTGVQETQYF	TGTGCCAGCAGCTCCGGGACAGGGGTCCAAGAGACCCAGTACTTC
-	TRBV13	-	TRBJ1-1	CASSLEGVNTEAFF	TGTGCCAGCAGCCTAGAGGGGGTGAACACTGAAGCTTTCTTT
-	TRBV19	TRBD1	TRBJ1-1	CASRRQGENTEAFF	TGTGCCAGTAGACGACAGGGGGAGAACACTGAAGCTTTCTTT
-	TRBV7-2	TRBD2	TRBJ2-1	CASSLEGGPYNEQFF	TGTGCCAGCAGCTTAGAGGGAGGGCCCTACAATGAGCAGTTCTTC
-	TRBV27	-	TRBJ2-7	CASSFRPPYEQYF	TGTGCCAGCAGTTTTAGACCACCCTACGAGCAGTACTTC
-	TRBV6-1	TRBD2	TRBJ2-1	CALRLAGGDEQFF	TGTGCCCTTCGGCTAGCGGGAGGGGATGAGCAGTTCTTC
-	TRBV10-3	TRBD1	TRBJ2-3	CAISTPTGVTDTQYF	TGTGCCATCAGTACCCCGACAGGGGTCACAGATACGCAGTATTTT
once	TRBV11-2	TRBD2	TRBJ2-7	CASSQSGSVHEQYF	TGTGCCAGTTCCCAGAGCGGGAGTGTACACGAGCAGTACTTC
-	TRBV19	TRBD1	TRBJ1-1	CASSIVTDRGTEAFF	TGTGCCAGTAGTATAGTCACGGACAGGGGGACTGAAGCTTTCTTT
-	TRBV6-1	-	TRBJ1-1	CASSVNLNTEAFF	TGTGCCAGCAGTGTAAATCTGAACACTGAAGCTTTCTTT
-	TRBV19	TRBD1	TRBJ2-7	CATRQGAYEQYF	TGTGCCACCAGACAGGGGGCGTACGAGCAGTACTTC
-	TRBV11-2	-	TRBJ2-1	CASSLFPGTSSYNEQFF	TGTGCCAGCAGCTTGTTCCCCGGGACAAGCTCCTACAATGAGCAGTTCTTC
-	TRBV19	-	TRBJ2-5	CASSARGQRGQETQYF	TGTGCCAGTAGTGCAAGGGGTCAAAGGGGCCAAGAGACCCAGTACTTC
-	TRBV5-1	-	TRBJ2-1	CASSAGQQVGSEQFF	TGCGCCAGCAGCGCCGGGCAGCAAGTGGGCAGTGAGCAGTTCTTC
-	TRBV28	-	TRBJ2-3	CASSFDTGGTDTQYF	TGTGCCAGCAGTTTCGATACAGGCGGCACAGATACGCAGTATTTT
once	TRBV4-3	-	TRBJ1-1	CASSQGRRGAGTEAFF	TGCGCCAGCAGCCAAGGGAGAAGGGGCGCAGGCACTGAAGCTTTCTTT
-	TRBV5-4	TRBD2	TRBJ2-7	CASSLAGAGGPYEQYF	TGTGCCAGCAGCTTGGCCGGGGCGGGAGGTCCCTACGAGCAGTACTTC
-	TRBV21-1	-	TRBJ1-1	CASSKEVRRANTEAFF	TGTGCCAGCAGCAAAGAAGTTCGCAGGGCGAACACTGAAGCTTTCTTT
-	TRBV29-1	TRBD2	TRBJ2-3	CSVPLLAGGPDTQYF	TGCAGCGTTCCCCTCCTGGCGGGAGGGCCCGATACGCAGTATTTT
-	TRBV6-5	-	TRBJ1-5	CASSYSATPSNQPQHF	TGTGCCAGCAGTTACTCTGCGACCCCTAGCAATCAGCCCCAGCATTTT
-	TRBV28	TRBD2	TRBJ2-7	CASSWLLAGEPSYEQYF	TGTGCCAGCAGTTGGTTACTAGCGGGAGAGCCATCCTACGAGCAGTACTTC
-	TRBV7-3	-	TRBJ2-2	CASSLSFGTGELFF	TGTGCCAGCAGCTTATCTTTTGGCACCGGGGAGCTGTTTTTT
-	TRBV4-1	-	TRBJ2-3	CASSQVDRDLSDTQYF	TGCGCCAGCAGCCAAGTCGACAGGGACTTATCAGATACGCAGTATTTT
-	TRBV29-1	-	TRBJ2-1	CSVVGGARLNEQFF	TGCAGCGTTGTGGGTGGGGCTCGACTCAATGAGCAGTTCTTC
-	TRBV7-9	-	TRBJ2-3	CASSPGTPRTDTQYF	TGTGCCAGCAGCCCCGGGACTCCGCGGACAGATACGCAGTATTTT
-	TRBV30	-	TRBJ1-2	CAWTGPLANGYTF	TGTGCCTGGACTGGCCCCTTAGCCAATGGCTACACCTTC
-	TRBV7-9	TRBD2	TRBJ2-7	CASSFAGGHYEQYF	TGTGCCAGCAGCTTCGCGGGAGGGCACTACGAGCAGTACTTC
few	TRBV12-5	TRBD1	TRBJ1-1	CASSGTANTEAFF	TGTGCTAGTTCGGGGACAGCGAACACTGAAGCTTTCTTT
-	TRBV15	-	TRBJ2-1	CATSGEGLPIGQFF	TGTGCCACCAGCGGCGAGGGACTGCCTATAGGGCAGTTCTTC
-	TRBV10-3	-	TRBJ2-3	CAISGRTGTDTQYF	TGTGCCATCAGTGGACGGACTGGCACAGATACGCAGTATTTT
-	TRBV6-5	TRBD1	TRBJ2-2	CASSYSDRATGELFF	TGTGCCAGCAGTTACTCGGACAGGGCTACCGGGGAGCTGTTTTTT
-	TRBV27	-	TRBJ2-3	CASSLGVASTDTQYF	TGTGCCAGCAGTTTGGGGGTTGCCTCCACAGATACGCAGTATTTT
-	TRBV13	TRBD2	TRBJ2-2	CASSPRLAGIGELFF	TGTGCCAGCAGCCCTCGACTAGCGGGAATCGGGGAGCTGTTTTTT
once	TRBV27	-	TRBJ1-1	CASSSGPAANTEAFF	TGTGCCAGCAGTTCTGGGCCAGCTGCGAACACTGAAGCTTTCTTT
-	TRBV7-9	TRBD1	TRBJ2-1	CASSPSGGSYNEQFF	TGTGCCAGCAGCCCTTCAGGGGGAAGTTACAATGAGCAGTTCTTC
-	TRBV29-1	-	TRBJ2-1	CSVRLNNEQFF	TGCAGCGTAAGGCTCAACAATGAGCAGTTCTTC
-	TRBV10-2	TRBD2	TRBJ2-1	CASSELAGENEQFF	TGCGCCAGCAGTGAACTAGCGGGAGAAAATGAGCAGTTCTTC
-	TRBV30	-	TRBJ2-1	CAWSGLGGTYNEQFF	TGTGCCTGGAGTGGCCTCGGAGGGACCTACAATGAGCAGTTCTTC
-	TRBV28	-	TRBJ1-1	CASSPGEGSEAFF	TGTGCCAGCAGTCCCGGAGAAGGGAGTGAAGCTTTCTTT
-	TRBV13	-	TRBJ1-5	CASSLGRSSNQPQHF	TGTGCCAGCAGCCTGGGAAGGTCTAGCAATCAGCCCCAGCATTTT
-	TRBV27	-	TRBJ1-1	CASSPDGAHHREAFF	TGTGCCAGCAGTCCAGACGGGGCCCACCACCGTGAAGCTTTCTTT